The 30 T cell receptor beta chains below were found in one sample sequenced in a study of a mutant IDH1 vaccine in newly diagnosed glioma. This sample's time point: baseline, week 1 (first vaccination visit). The treatment denotes: pre-vaccination baseline after standard-of-care therapy. TCRdb's copy holds only in-frame clones and misses some; the assay was immunoSEQ multiplex PCR. Among roughly 15,000 clones listed, 80% to 90% were seen once. The sample was PBMCs, taken from a glioma patient treated with radiotherapy, temozolomide or both. Every receptor here comes from a woman aged 40 to 50 with glioma. Some clones in this sample may be carry-over from other donors' samples.

The chain recombines TRBV7-9 with TRBJ2-1, with D possibly matching TRBD1 (7 bases). Germline V gives CDR1 SEHNR, CDR2 FQNEAQ (reference sequence). Trimming cost V 2 bases and J 9 bases, with 11 bases left between them. This CDR3 contains 13 residues. DNA of the CDR3: TGTGCCAGCAGCTTAATTCAGGGGGGTGAGCAGTTCTTC. This encodes CASSLIQGGEQFF.

This clone occurred a few times. The V call is TRBV19, the J call TRBJ2-2; D unresolved. Looked up from germline, CDR1 is LNHDA and CDR2 is SQIVND (reference sequence). The CDR3 runs 16 residues. V gave up 4 bases and J gave up 5 bases, with 17 bases separating them. The CDR3 coding sequence is TGTGCCAGTAGTAGAACCCTCGGGTCAGCGACCGGGGAGCTGTTTTTT. Translation gives CASSRTLGSATGELFF.

This sequence joins TRBV9 and TRBJ2-3, with 8 bases matching TRBD2. Germline V lookup: CDR1 SGDLS, CDR2 YYNGEE. The J segment lost 5 bases and the V segment lost 4 bases, leaving 15 bases of the junction unmatched. This CDR3 spans 17 amino acids. For the CDR3, the DNA is TGTGCCAGCAGCTCAGGTAGACGGGGGGGCTTGGAAGATACGCAGTATTTT. Its protein product is CASSSGRRGGLEDTQYF.

The rearrangement links TRBV5-4 to TRBJ2-7; the match to TRBD1 covers 7 bases. The CDR3 is made up of 15 amino acids. Germline CDR1 and CDR2: SGHNT and YYREEE (reference sequence). The J segment lost 0 bases and the V segment lost 3 bases, leaving 6 bases of the junction unmatched. CDR3 DNA sequence: TGTGCCAGCAGCTCAGGGGACAGACTCTCCTACGAGCAGTACTTC. Translating gives CASSSGDRLSYEQYF.

The chain links TRBV10-2 to TRBJ2-2; a possible D gene is TRBD1 (5 bases). This CDR3 contains 14 residues. The ends were cut back, 4 bases at V and 5 bases at J, with 11 bases in the middle. Germline CDR1 and CDR2: WSHSY and SAAADI. The CDR3 region has the DNA TGCGCCAGCAGTGTTCAGGGATATACCGGGGAGCTGTTTTTT. This gives the protein CASSVQGYTGELFF.

The V call is TRBV5-1, the J call TRBJ2-7; the D call may be TRBD1 or TRBD2 (6 bases each). Trimming left V 7 bases short and J 7 bases short, with 24 bases between. The length of the CDR3 is 15 residues. Germline CDR1 is SGHRS and CDR2 is YFSETQ. The CDR3 loop reads CASGPGGSKGSEQYF. CDR3 sequence (DNA): TGCGCCAGCGGTCCCGGGGGCTCTAAAGGGAGTGAGCAGTACTTC.

The V call is TRBV30, the J call TRBJ2-2; D gene unclear. Germline V CDR1 and CDR2: GTSNPN, SVGIG (reference sequence). This CDR3 is built from 12 residues. V was clipped by 5 bases and J by 2 bases, with 6 bases between them. The CDR3 coding sequence is TGTGCCTGGGGGCGTAACACCGGGGAGCTGTTTTTT. It yields the protein CAWGRNTGELFF.

This sequence joins TRBV5-1 and TRBJ2-1; 7 bases align to TRBD1. CDR3 length: 15 amino acids. In germline, CDR1 is SGHRS, CDR2 YFSETQ. V was pared by 0 bases and J by 9 bases, with 9 bases of the junction left unmatched. DNA of the CDR3: TGCGCCAGCAGCTTGGAGGGGGCGCCGTATAGTGAGCAGTTCTTC. It codes for CASSLEGAPYSEQFF. The full variable domain, rest sourced from reference TRBV5-1 and TRBJ2-1, is KAGVTQTPRYLIKTRGQQVTLSCSPISGHRSVSWYQQTPGQGLQFLFEYFSETQRNKGNFPGRFSGRQFSNSRSEMNVSTLELGDSALYLCASSLEGAPYSEQFFGPGTRLTVL.

This chain uses TRBV7-6 with TRBJ2-5; D not resolved. This CDR3 is built from 14 residues. V was cut by 2 bases and J by 3 bases, with 10 bases left in between. Germline assignment: CDR1 SGHVS and CDR2 FNYEAQ. Written as DNA, the CDR3 is TGTGCCAGCAGCTTAATTGTAGGGAAAGAGACCCAGTACTTC. Protein product: CASSLIVGKETQYF.

This chain uses TRBV27 with TRBJ2-2, with 10 bases aligning to TRBD2. The CDR3 has 16 residues. Germline V lookup: CDR1 MNHEY, CDR2 SMNVEV (reference sequence). Trimming removed 5 bases from V and 1 base from J; junction bases left unmatched: 4. CDR3 in amino acids: CASSPSGGVNTGELFF. CDR3 DNA: TGTGCCAGCAGTCCCAGCGGGGGGGTGAACACCGGGGAGCTGTTTTTT.

The chain is built from TRBV6-1 and TRBJ1-1; no reliable D call. The CDR3 covers 12 residues. V was trimmed by 1 base and J by 7 bases, leaving 7 bases between them. CDR1 and CDR2 (germline): MNHNS, SASEGT. The CDR3 protein is CASSEGPFEAFF. In nucleotides, the CDR3 is TGTGCCAGCAGTGAAGGGCCTTTTGAAGCTTTCTTT.

In this sample, this clone turned up once. CDR3 sequence: CASSYSLADPYNEQFF. The CDR3 DNA sequence: TGTGCCAGCAGTTACTCGCTTGCTGATCCCTACAATGAGCAGTTCTTC. The chain couples TRBV6-5 to TRBJ2-1, with D unclear. The V gene's germline CDR1 is MNHEY and CDR2 SVGAGI. CDR3 length: 16 amino acids. V lost 0 bases to trimming and J lost 2 bases, with 11 bases between them.

V gene TRBV7-2 combines with J gene TRBJ1-1; 9 bases are a match to TRBD1. The germline gives CDR1 SGHTA, CDR2 FQGNSA. This CDR3 region has 15 residues. V shed 7 bases, J shed 4 bases, and the junction held 10 bases outside the gene matches. The CDR3 sequence is CASTPEGQGVTEAFF. The CDR3 DNA sequence: TGTGCCAGCACCCCAGAGGGACAGGGTGTCACTGAAGCTTTCTTT.

Concerning this clone itself: A read error may account for a junction end that differs from germline. V and J are TRBV6-1 and TRBJ1-1, with D possibly matching TRBD1 (5 bases). The germline V gene has CDR1 MNHNS and CDR2 SASEGT. The CDR3 totals 13 residues. The CDR3 sequence is CASCEGLTTEAFF. Written as DNA, the CDR3 is TGTGCCAGCTGTGAGGGGCTGACAACTGAAGCTTTCTTT.

The J gene is TRBJ2-7, the V gene TRBV30; D gene uncertain. This CDR3 has 12 residues. V was trimmed by 1 base and J by 6 bases, leaving 10 bases between them. Germline V CDR1 and CDR2: GTSNPN, SVGIG (reference sequence). The CDR3 nucleotides read TGTGCCTGGAGTGACGGTCCCGCCGAGCAGTACTTC. Translated, it gives CAWSDGPAEQYF. Full variable domain (remainder filled in from reference TRBV30 and TRBJ2-7): SQTIHQWPATLVQPVGSPLSLECTVEGTSNPNLYWYRQAAGRGLQLLFYSVGIGQISSEVPQNLSASRPQDRQFILSSKKLLLSDSGFYLCAWSDGPAEQYFGPGTRLTVT.

CDR3 in DNA: TGTGCCAGCAGCTTAGGTCTGGGGAGCTACGAGCAGTACTTC. Translation: CASSLGLGSYEQYF. This chain joins TRBV11-2 and TRBJ2-7, with a possible D match to TRBD2 (5 bases). The V and J ends lost 1 base and 3 bases respectively, with 10 bases between them. CDR1 and CDR2 (germline): SGHAT, FQNNGV. The CDR3 covers 14 residues.

The V gene is TRBV18, the J gene TRBJ2-4; D is perhaps TRBD2 (6 bases). CDR1 is KGHSH and CDR2 is LQKENI in the germline V gene. The CDR3 totals 13 residues. Trimming pared 6 bases from V and 8 bases from J, leaving 14 bases between. The CDR3 is CASSFGGGDIQYF. The CDR3 DNA reads TGTGCCAGCTCCTTCGGTGGAGGGGACATTCAGTACTTC.

The chain employs TRBV5-1 and TRBJ1-2; TRBD1 agrees at 11 bases. Per germline, CDR1 SGHRS and CDR2 YFSETQ. The CDR3 runs to 15 residues. With 4 bases clipped from V and 5 bases from J, the junction kept 7 bases outside the gene matches. CDR3: CASSPGQGAVYGYTF. The CDR3 nucleotides are TGCGCCAGCAGCCCTGGACAGGGGGCAGTATATGGCTACACCTTC. The whole variable domain, filled in from reference TRBV5-1 and TRBJ1-2, reads KAGVTQTPRYLIKTRGQQVTLSCSPISGHRSVSWYQQTPGQGLQFLFEYFSETQRNKGNFPGRFSGRQFSNSRSEMNVSTLELGDSALYLCASSPGQGAVYGYTFGSGTRLTVV.

The gene calls are TRBV6-6 and TRBJ1-4; D gene unclear. CDR3 length: 15 residues. Trimming took 7 bases from V and 7 from J, leaving 19 bases between them. The germline CDR1 and CDR2 sequences are MNHNY and SVGAGI (reference sequence). DNA of the CDR3: TGTGCCAGCACTATATCCGGGCTCCGTAGTGAAAAACTGTTTTTT. Its protein is CASTISGLRSEKLFF.

The rearrangement joins TRBV6-5 to TRBJ1-3; no reliable D call. The CDR3 covers 13 residues. Trimming took 2 bases from V and 4 from J, leaving 6 bases between them. CDR1 and CDR2 from the germline V gene are MNHEY and SVGAGI. As DNA, the CDR3 is TGTGCCAGCAGTTACAGGGCGGGAAACACCATATATTTT. Translating it yields CASSYRAGNTIYF.

The rearrangement uses TRBV2 and TRBJ2-3; possibly TRBD1 for D (5 bases). With 5 bases removed from V and 4 bases from J, the gap between germline ends came to 13 bases. The CDR3 has 14 amino acids. CDR1 SNHLY and CDR2 FYNNEI come from the germline V gene. CDR3 DNA sequence: TGTGCCAGCAGTCTCAGGGTAACCGCAGATACGCAGTATTTT. It is translated as CASSLRVTADTQYF.

The gene calls are TRBV7-9 and TRBJ1-5, with D uncertain. Per the germline V gene, CDR1 is SEHNR and CDR2 is FQNEAQ (reference sequence). This CDR3 contains 12 residues. Trimming removed 4 bases from V and 10 bases from J, with 11 bases in between. The CDR3 DNA sequence: TGTGCCAGCAGCTCCAATGATATCCCCCAGCATTTT. Amino acids: CASSSNDIPQHF.

The CDR3 spells CASSIVLADTQYF. The DNA of the CDR3 is TGTGCCAGTAGTATAGTCCTAGCGGATACGCAGTATTTT. The V gene is TRBV19, the J gene TRBJ2-3; D is perhaps TRBD2 (6 bases). Germline V CDR1 and CDR2: LNHDA, SQIVND (reference sequence). Trimming took 1 base from V and 6 from J, leaving 8 bases between them. This CDR3 is 13 amino acids long. The entire variable domain, with the rest obtained from reference TRBV19 and TRBJ2-3, is as follows: DGGITQSPKYLFRKEGQNVTLSCEQNLNHDAMYWYRQDPGQGLRLIYYSQIVNDFQKGDIAEGYSVSREKKESFPLTVTSAQKNPTAFYLCASSIVLADTQYFGPGTRLTVL.

The J gene is TRBJ2-1, the V gene TRBV7-9, with TRBD2 matching over 9 bases. Trimming took 5 bases from V and 4 from J; bases not matched to a gene: 12. There are 17 residues in the CDR3. Germline V gene lookup returns CDR1 SEHNR and CDR2 FQNEAQ (reference sequence). The CDR3 here is CASSREGGLAKYNEQFF. CDR3 nucleotide sequence: TGTGCCAGCAGCCGGGAAGGCGGACTAGCGAAATACAATGAGCAGTTCTTC.

The chain couples TRBV5-4 to TRBJ1-2; TRBD1 aligns across 10 bases. CDR1 and CDR2 from the germline V gene are SGHNT and YYREEE (reference sequence). The CDR3 totals 14 residues. J was trimmed by 8 bases and V by 4 bases; bases with no gene match: 8. The CDR3 reads CASSRDRGVGGYTF. The CDR3 DNA follows: TGTGCCAGCAGCCGGGACAGGGGTGTTGGGGGCTACACCTTC.

V gene TRBV29-1 combines with J gene TRBJ1-2; possibly TRBD1 for D (5 bases). The CDR3 extends over 11 amino acids. The germline V gene has CDR1 SQVTM and CDR2 ANQGSEA. V gave up 8 bases and J gave up 4 bases, with 11 bases separating them. CDR3 amino acids: CSTLGAYGYTF. The DNA of the CDR3 is TGCAGCACCCTCGGGGCCTATGGCTACACCTTC.

The chain is built from TRBV5-4 and TRBJ1-1; 8 positions agree with TRBD1. With V trimmed by 0 bases and J by 4 bases, 5 bases remained unmatched. The germline gives CDR1 SGHNT, CDR2 YYREEE (reference sequence). This CDR3 region has 15 residues. CDR3 residues: CASSLELQGGTEAFF. The CDR3 DNA reads as TGTGCCAGCAGCTTGGAATTACAGGGGGGCACTGAAGCTTTCTTT.

The gene calls are TRBV19 and TRBJ2-6; TRBD1 is a possible D gene (6 bases). Germline CDR1 reads LNHDA; CDR2 reads SQIVND (reference sequence). Trimming removed 2 bases at V and 0 bases at J, with 14 bases between. The CDR3 has 18 residues. CDR3 loop: CASSISGQGYSGANVLTF. CDR3 sequence (DNA): TGTGCCAGTAGTATAAGTGGGCAGGGGTACTCTGGGGCCAACGTCCTGACTTTC.

This rearrangement joins TRBV5-5 to TRBJ2-5, with D perhaps matching TRBD2 (6 bases). From germline, CDR1 is SGHKS and CDR2 YYEKEE (reference sequence). The CDR3 contains 15 residues. Trimming took off 3 bases at V and 1 base at J, with 13 bases between the two ends. The CDR3 DNA reads as TGTGCCAGCAGCTGGAGGGCACGCCTCCAAGAGACCCAGTACTTC. Amino acid sequence: CASSWRARLQETQYF.

The chain combines TRBV29-1 with TRBJ2-3; a possible D gene is TRBD1 (7 bases). Per the germline V gene, CDR1 is SQVTM and CDR2 is ANQGSEA. V gave up 4 bases and J gave up 4 bases, with 15 bases separating them. CDR3 size: 14 residues. DNA of the CDR3: TGCAGCGTTGGACAGGGCGGGAACGCAGATACGCAGTATTTT. Translation gives CSVGQGGNADTQYF.